The rows below give T cell receptor beta chains drawn from one sample of a study of blood T cell repertoires in COVID-19. Using immunoSEQ multiplex PCR, the repertoire was profiled, and TCRdb retains in-frame clones only, with some absent. The profile shows tens of thousands of clones, around 89% of them singletons. The sample was peripheral blood. These TCRs come from a human donor in a cohort sampled during active COVID-19. CDR3s include the opening cysteine and the closing phenylalanine or tryptophan. A D gene is named only where the DNA matches it firmly. Clone size is shown for a subset of rows, as once, few, many or a class of expanded clone.

d_gene,abundance,v_gene,j_gene,CDR3aa,CDR3nt
.,.,TRBV6-5,TRBJ2-5,CATRTAAETQYF,TGTGCCACCCGGACAGCAGCAGAGACCCAGTACTTC
TRBD1,.,TRBV5-1,TRBJ1-5,CASSPWTGSGQPQHF,TGCGCCAGCAGCCCGTGGACAGGGTCAGGACAGCCCCAGCATTTT
.,once,TRBV4-1,TRBJ2-7,CASSQEDNSYEQYF,TGCGCCAGCAGCCAAGAGGACAACTCCTACGAGCAGTACTTC
TRBD1,few,TRBV19,TRBJ1-1,CASSILSTGINTEAFF,TGTGCCAGTAGTATCCTTTCGACAGGGATCAACACTGAAGCTTTCTTT
.,.,TRBV12-3/TRBV12-4,TRBJ1-2,CASSPTGFYGYTF,TGTGCCAGCAGTCCGACAGGTTTCTATGGCTACACCTTC
TRBD2,.,TRBV3-1/TRBV3-2,TRBJ2-4,CASRVAGGPLAKNIQYF,TGTGCCAGCCGCGTAGCGGGGGGCCCTCTAGCCAAAAACATTCAGTACTTC
.,.,TRBV9,TRBJ2-7,CASSVETGLPLYEQYF,TGTGCCAGCAGCGTAGAGACAGGCCTACCGTTGTACGAGCAGTACTTC
.,.,TRBV5-1,TRBJ2-3,CASSPSGFTDTQYF,TGCGCCAGCAGCCCCTCGGGGTTTACAGATACGCAGTATTTT
TRBD1,.,TRBV24-1,TRBJ2-1,CATSDTRGQDNEQFF,TGTGCCACCAGTGATACCCGGGGACAGGACAATGAGCAGTTCTTC
.,.,TRBV21-1,TRBJ1-3,CASSATWTGTGNTIYF,TGTGCCAGCAGCGCCACTTGGACAGGGACTGGAAACACCATATATTTT
.,.,TRBV20-1,TRBJ2-7,CSARKGEAGYF,TGCAGTGCTAGAAAAGGGGAGGCGGGGTACTTC
.,.,TRBV3-1/TRBV3-2,TRBJ2-5,CASSQDLSRTGAQYF,TGTGCCAGCAGCCAAGATCTTTCCAGGACGGGGGCCCAGTACTTC
TRBD2,.,TRBV7-2,TRBJ2-2,CASSSRLAGGFANTGELFF,TGTGCCAGCAGCTCCAGACTAGCGGGGGGTTTCGCGAACACCGGGGAGCTGTTTTTT
.,once,TRBV24-1,TRBJ2-2,CATSDQNRNPGELFF,TGTGCCACCAGTGATCAAAACAGAAATCCCGGGGAGCTGTTTTTT
.,.,TRBV19,TRBJ1-1,CASSLTGNTEAFF,TGTGCCAGTAGTCTGACAGGGAACACTGAAGCTTTCTTT
TRBD2,.,TRBV7-2,TRBJ2-1,CASSFGTTLRDEQFF,TGTGCCAGCAGCTTCGGGACTACCCTTCGGGATGAGCAGTTCTTC
TRBD1,.,TRBV7-6,TRBJ2-3,CASSLQTGGATDTQYF,TGTGCCAGCAGCCTACAGACAGGGGGGGCCACAGATACGCAGTATTTT
.,.,TRBV3-1/TRBV3-2,TRBJ2-1,CASSQDHGQNNEQFF,TGTGCCAGCAGCCAAGATCACGGACAGAACAATGAGCAGTTCTTC
TRBD1,.,TRBV7-3,TRBJ1-1,CASSLYRGRRTEAFF,TGTGCCAGCAGCTTATACAGGGGGCGTCGTACTGAAGCTTTCTTT
.,.,TRBV18,TRBJ1-1,CASFLSGAEAFF,TGTGCCAGCTTCCTCTCGGGAGCTGAAGCTTTCTTT
.,.,TRBV29-1,TRBJ1-3,CSVETGTDGNTIYF,TGCAGCGTGGAAACCGGGACTGATGGAAACACCATATATTTT
.,.,TRBV12-3/TRBV12-4,TRBJ2-1,CASSFTVPEQFF,TGTGCCAGCAGTTTCACGGTTCCCGAGCAGTTCTTC
.,.,TRBV5-1,TRBJ1-2,CASSLVAKEGYTF,TGCGCCAGCAGCTTGGTTGCAAAAGAGGGCTACACCTTC
TRBD2,once,TRBV20-1,TRBJ2-5,CSASRGASGGNQETQYF,TGCAGTGCTAGTAGAGGGGCTAGCGGGGGGAACCAAGAGACCCAGTACTTC
TRBD1,few,TRBV28,TRBJ1-2,CASRKTGDDYGYTF,TGTGCCAGCAGGAAGACAGGGGATGACTATGGCTACACCTTC
.,once,TRBV4-1,TRBJ2-7,CASSQDPDRAYYEQYF,TGCGCCAGCAGCCAAGATCCGGACAGAGCCTACTACGAGCAGTACTTC
TRBD1,.,TRBV12-5,TRBJ1-2,CASGLNIRQGFEYGYTF,TGTGCTAGTGGTTTGAATATTCGACAGGGATTCGAGTATGGCTACACCTTC
.,.,TRBV7-6,TRBJ2-1,CASSLAPGRANEQFF,TGTGCCAGCAGCTTAGCCCCCGGCAGGGCTAATGAGCAGTTCTTC
.,.,TRBV6-5,TRBJ2-7,CASSLVKGNSYEQYF,TGTGCCAGCAGTCTTGTTAAGGGGAACTCCTACGAGCAGTACTTC
.,few,TRBV27,TRBJ2-3,CASSSGHPSTDTQYF,TGTGCCAGCAGTTCCGGACACCCAAGCACAGATACGCAGTATTTT
TRBD2,.,TRBV19,TRBJ2-1,CASSMLAGGQLEQFF,TGTGCCAGTAGTATGTTAGCGGGGGGACAACTAGAGCAGTTCTTC
TRBD2,once,TRBV2,TRBJ2-1,CASSVSGLAGGLFVNEQFF,TGTGCCAGCAGTGTTAGCGGACTAGCGGGGGGGCTCTTTGTAAATGAGCAGTTCTTC
TRBD1,.,TRBV7-8,TRBJ1-4,CASSSLTGGREKLFF,TGTGCCAGCAGCTCGCTGACAGGGGGTCGGGAAAAACTGTTTTTT
TRBD1,.,TRBV11-3,TRBJ2-1,CASSLGDRGFAEQFF,TGTGCCAGCAGCTTAGGGGACAGGGGCTTCGCTGAGCAGTTCTTC
.,.,TRBV12-3/TRBV12-4,TRBJ2-3,CASSSLPDTQYF,TGTGCCAGCAGCTCCCTCCCAGATACGCAGTATTTT
.,.,TRBV7-3,TRBJ1-1,CASSPTVNTEAFF,TGTGCCAGCAGTCCGACAGTTAACACTGAAGCTTTCTTT
TRBD2,.,TRBV3-1/TRBV3-2,TRBJ2-7,CASSPRLAGGLSIYEQYF,TGTGCCAGCAGCCCCCGACTAGCGGGGGGGCTTAGTATCTACGAGCAGTACTTC
.,.,TRBV3-1/TRBV3-2,TRBJ1-2,CASREGGDYGYTF,TGTGCCAGCCGGGAAGGGGGGGACTATGGCTACACCTTC
TRBD1,once,TRBV5-1,TRBJ1-5,CASSLWTGVGQPQHF,TGCGCCAGCAGCCTTTGGACAGGGGTGGGTCAGCCCCAGCATTTT
TRBD1,once,TRBV7-2,TRBJ2-1,CASSRARGLFF,TGTGCCAGCAGCCGGGCGAGGGGGCTATTCTTC
.,.,TRBV5-1,TRBJ1-2,CASSWDLEGYGYTF,TGCGCCAGCAGCTGGGATCTAGAGGGCTATGGCTACACCTTC
.,.,TRBV5-4,TRBJ2-7,CASSLGGQSSEQYF,TGTGCCAGCAGCTTGGGTGGTCAATCTAGCGAGCAGTACTTC
TRBD2,.,TRBV7-2,TRBJ2-3,CASSLEGLAGGPDTQYF,TGTGCCAGCAGCTTAGAGGGACTAGCGGGGGGGCCAGATACGCAGTATTTT
TRBD1,.,TRBV24-1,TRBJ2-3,CAAADRGTDTQYF,TGTGCCGCGGCGGACAGGGGCACAGATACGCAGTATTTT
TRBD2,once,TRBV7-2,TRBJ2-3,CASSLRGGGGTDTQYF,TGTGCCAGCAGCTTAAGGGGCGGGGGGGGCACAGATACGCAGTATTTT
TRBD2,.,TRBV4-2,TRBJ2-5,CASSQGLETSGGAVETQYF,TGTGCCAGCAGCCAAGGACTCGAAACTAGCGGGGGGGCCGTGGAGACCCAGTACTTC
.,.,TRBV7-8,TRBJ2-7,CASSRGYEQYF,TGTGCCAGCTCGCGGGGTTACGAGCAGTACTTC
.,.,TRBV7-2,TRBJ2-5,CASSLELSSGETQYF,TGTGCCAGCAGCTTAGAACTATCTTCCGGGGAGACCCAGTACTTC
TRBD2,few,TRBV30,TRBJ2-7,CAWSVGLAGRPSYEQYF,TGTGCCTGGAGTGTAGGGTTAGCGGGGCGCCCCTCCTACGAGCAGTACTTC
TRBD1,.,TRBV30,TRBJ1-2,CAWSVQGARGYTF,TGTGCCTGGAGTGTTCAGGGGGCGCGCGGCTACACCTTC
.,once,TRBV10-3,TRBJ2-7,CAISEGLSYEQYF,TGTGCCATCAGTGAGGGACTGTCCTACGAGCAGTACTTC
TRBD1,.,TRBV5-4,TRBJ1-3,CASSGTGSGNTIYF,TGTGCCAGCTCAGGGACAGGGTCCGGAAACACCATATATTTT